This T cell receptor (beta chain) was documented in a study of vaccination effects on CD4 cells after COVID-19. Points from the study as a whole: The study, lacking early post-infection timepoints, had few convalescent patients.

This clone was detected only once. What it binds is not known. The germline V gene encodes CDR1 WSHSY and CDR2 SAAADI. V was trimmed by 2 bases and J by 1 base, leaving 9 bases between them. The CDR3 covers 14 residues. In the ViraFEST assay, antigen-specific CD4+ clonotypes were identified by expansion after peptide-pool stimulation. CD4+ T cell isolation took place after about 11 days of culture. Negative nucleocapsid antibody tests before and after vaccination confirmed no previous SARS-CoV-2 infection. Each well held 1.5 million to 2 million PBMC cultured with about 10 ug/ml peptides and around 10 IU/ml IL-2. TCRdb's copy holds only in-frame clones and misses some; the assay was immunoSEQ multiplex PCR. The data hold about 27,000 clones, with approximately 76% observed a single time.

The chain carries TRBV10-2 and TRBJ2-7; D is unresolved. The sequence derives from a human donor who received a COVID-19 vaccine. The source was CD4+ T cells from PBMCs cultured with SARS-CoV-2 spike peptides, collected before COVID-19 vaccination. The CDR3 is CASSEGTASYEQYF. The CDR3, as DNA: TGCGCCAGCAGTGAGGGAACAGCGTCCTACGAGCAGTACTTC.